Included here is one T cell receptor (beta chain) sequence, with context. The data are from a study of blood T cells in healthy people across ages. Then a second PCR, running about 6 to 12 cycles, was carried out with a sample-barcoded 5' primer and a J-beta primer mix. TCRdb reprocessed the 5' RACE reads with MiXCR, giving one entry per CDR3 protein. The sample contains hundreds of thousands of distinct CDR3 sequences, 24% of which appear only once. Between the trimmed V and J ends, which lost 4 bases and 0 bases, there was a span of 11 bases. The CDR3 spans 14 residues. The V gene's germline CDR1 is SGHRS and CDR2 YFSETQ. Separately, the same data were catalogued under a study of T cells of mothers and their children.

The chain recombines TRBV5-1 with TRBJ2-7; TRBD1 or TRBD2 may be the D gene (5 bases each). This clonotype was obtained from a boy under 18 in good health. The specimen was blood. The CDR3 DNA reads TGCGCCAGCAGCCCAGAGGGGCACTCCTACGAGCAGTACTTC. Amino acid sequence: CASSPEGHSYEQYF.